This TCR beta chain is from a study of T cell changes during pregnancy in multiple sclerosis. The protocol was immunoSEQ multiplex PCR, while the TCRdb copy is restricted to in-frame clones and leaves out a portion. The sample shows 75,000 to 95,000 clones, around 93% of them seen only once. Trimming removed 2 bases at V and 6 bases at J, with 12 bases between. CDR3 length: 14 residues. CDR1 is SGHTA and CDR2 is FQGTGA in the germline V gene. The material was peripheral blood, obtained before pregnancy. This TCR came from a female donor with multiple sclerosis, enrolled in a pregnancy study. The chain uses TRBV7-3 and TRBJ2-3, with D perhaps TRBD2 (5 bases). The CDR3 spells CASSLVGERDTQYF. The CDR3 DNA reads TGTGCCAGCAGCTTAGTGGGAGAACGTGATACGCAGTATTTT.